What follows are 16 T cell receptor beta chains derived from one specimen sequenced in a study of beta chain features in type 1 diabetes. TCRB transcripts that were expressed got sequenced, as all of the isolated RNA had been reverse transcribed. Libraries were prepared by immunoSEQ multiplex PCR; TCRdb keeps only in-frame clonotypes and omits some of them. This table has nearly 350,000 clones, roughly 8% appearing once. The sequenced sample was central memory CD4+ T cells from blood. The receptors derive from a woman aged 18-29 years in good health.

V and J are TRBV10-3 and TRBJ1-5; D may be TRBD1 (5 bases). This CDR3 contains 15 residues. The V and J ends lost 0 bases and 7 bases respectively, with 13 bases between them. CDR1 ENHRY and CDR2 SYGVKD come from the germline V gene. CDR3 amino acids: CAISESGQGGQPQHF. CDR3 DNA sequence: TGTGCCATCAGTGAGTCGGGCCAGGGAGGACAGCCCCAGCATTTT.

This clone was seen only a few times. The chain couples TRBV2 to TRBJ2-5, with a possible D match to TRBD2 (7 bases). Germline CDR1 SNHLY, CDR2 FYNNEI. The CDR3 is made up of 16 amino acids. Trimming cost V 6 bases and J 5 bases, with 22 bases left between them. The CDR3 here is CASRSGTPGVSETQYF. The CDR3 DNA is TGTGCCAGCAGGAGCGGGACACCCGGGGTCAGTGAGACCCAGTACTTC.

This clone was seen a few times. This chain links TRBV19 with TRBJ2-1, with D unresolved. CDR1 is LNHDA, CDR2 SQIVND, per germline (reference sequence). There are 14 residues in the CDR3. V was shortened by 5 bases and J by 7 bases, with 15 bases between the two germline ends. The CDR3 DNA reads TGTGCCAGTAGTTACTGGGATGCCTCGAATGAGCAGTTCTTC. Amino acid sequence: CASSYWDASNEQFF.

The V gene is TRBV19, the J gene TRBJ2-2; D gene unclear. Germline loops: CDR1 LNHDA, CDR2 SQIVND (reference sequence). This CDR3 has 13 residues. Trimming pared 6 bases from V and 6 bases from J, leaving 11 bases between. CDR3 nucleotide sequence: TGTGCCAGTAGATATCTTAACGCCGGGGAGCTGTTTTTT. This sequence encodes CASRYLNAGELFF.

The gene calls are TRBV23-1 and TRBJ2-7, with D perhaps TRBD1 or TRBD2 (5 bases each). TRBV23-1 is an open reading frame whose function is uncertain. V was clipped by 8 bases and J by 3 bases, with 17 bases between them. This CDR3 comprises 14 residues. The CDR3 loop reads CASEGQWENYEQYF. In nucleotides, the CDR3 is TGCGCCAGCGAGGGGCAGTGGGAAAACTACGAGCAGTACTTC.

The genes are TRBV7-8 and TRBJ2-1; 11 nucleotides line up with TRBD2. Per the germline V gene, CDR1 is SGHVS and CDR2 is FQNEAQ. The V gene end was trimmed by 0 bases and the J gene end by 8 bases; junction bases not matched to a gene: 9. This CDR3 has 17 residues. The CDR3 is CASSLALAGGVIDEQFF. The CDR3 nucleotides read TGTGCCAGCAGCTTAGCCTTAGCGGGAGGGGTCATCGATGAGCAGTTCTTC.

In DNA form, the CDR3 reads TGTGCCAGCAGTCACCATCACCAGTACTTC. It is translated as CASSHHHQYF. The J gene is TRBJ2-5, the V gene TRBV6-1; D is undetermined. Germline V gives CDR1 MNHNS, CDR2 SASEGT. There are 10 residues in the CDR3. The V end lost 5 bases, the J end lost 10 bases, and 8 bases lay between the germline ends.

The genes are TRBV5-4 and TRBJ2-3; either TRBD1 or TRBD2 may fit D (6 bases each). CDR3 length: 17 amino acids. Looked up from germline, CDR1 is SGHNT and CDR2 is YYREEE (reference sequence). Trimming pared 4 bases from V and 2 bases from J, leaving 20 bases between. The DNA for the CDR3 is TGTGCCAGCAGCCAAGACGCGACTAGGGGGATCACAGATACGCAGTATTTT. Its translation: CASSQDATRGITDTQYF.

CDR3 protein: CAISSYNEQFF. The CDR3 nucleotides are TGTGCCATCAGTAGTTACAATGAGCAGTTCTTC. The chain recombines TRBV10-3 with TRBJ2-1, with D unclear. Germline V gives CDR1 ENHRY, CDR2 SYGVKD. V was clipped by 5 bases and J by 4 bases, with 3 bases between them. CDR3 size: 11 residues.

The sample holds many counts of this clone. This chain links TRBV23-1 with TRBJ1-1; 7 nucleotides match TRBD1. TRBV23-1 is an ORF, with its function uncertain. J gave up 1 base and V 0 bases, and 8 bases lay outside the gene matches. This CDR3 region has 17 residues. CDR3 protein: CASSQSRDRDGNTEAFF. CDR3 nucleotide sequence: TGCGCCAGCAGTCAATCGAGGGACAGAGACGGGAACACTGAAGCTTTCTTT.

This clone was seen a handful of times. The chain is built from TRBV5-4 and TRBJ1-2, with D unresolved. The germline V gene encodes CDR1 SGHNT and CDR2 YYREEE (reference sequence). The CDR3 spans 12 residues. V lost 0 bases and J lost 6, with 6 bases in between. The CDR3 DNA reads TGTGCCAGCAGCTTGGTAGGAAATGGCTACACCTTC. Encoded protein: CASSLVGNGYTF.

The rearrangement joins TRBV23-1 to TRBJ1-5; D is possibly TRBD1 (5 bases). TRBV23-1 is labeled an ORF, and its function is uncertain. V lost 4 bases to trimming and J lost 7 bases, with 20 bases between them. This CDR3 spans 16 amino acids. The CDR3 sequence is CASSLSRGVLRQPQHF. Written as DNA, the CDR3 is TGCGCCAGCAGTCTGAGCCGGGGGGTCCTCCGGCAGCCCCAGCATTTT.

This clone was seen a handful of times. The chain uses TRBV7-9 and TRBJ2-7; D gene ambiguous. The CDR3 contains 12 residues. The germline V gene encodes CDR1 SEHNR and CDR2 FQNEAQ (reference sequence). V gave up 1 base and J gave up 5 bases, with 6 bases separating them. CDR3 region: CASSLDYHEQYF. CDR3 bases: TGTGCCAGCAGCTTAGACTACCACGAGCAGTACTTC. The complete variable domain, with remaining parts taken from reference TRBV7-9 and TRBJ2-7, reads DTGVSQNPRHKITKRGQNVTFRCDPISEHNRLYWYRQTLGQGPEFLTYFQNEAQLEKSRLLSDRFSAERPKGSFSTLEIQRTEQGDSAMYLCASSLDYHEQYFGPGTRLTVT.

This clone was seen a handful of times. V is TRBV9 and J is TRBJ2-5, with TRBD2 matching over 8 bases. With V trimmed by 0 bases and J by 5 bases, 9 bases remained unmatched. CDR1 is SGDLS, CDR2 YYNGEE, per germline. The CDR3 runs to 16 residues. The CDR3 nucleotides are TGTGCCAGCAGCGTAGAGGGGACTAGTAACGGGGAGACCCAGTACTTC. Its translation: CASSVEGTSNGETQYF.

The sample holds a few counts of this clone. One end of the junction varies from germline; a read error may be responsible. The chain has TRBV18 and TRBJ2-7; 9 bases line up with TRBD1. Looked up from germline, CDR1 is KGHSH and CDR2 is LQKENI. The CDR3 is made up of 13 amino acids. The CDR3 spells CASSPPERTGENF. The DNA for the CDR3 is TGTGCCAGCTCACCACCGGAACGGACAGGGGAGAACTTC.

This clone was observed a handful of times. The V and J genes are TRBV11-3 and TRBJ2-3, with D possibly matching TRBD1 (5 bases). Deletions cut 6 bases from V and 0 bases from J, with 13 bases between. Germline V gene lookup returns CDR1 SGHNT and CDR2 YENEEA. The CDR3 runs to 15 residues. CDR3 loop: CASRWGRASTDTQYF. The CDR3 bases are TGTGCCAGCAGGTGGGGCCGAGCTAGCACAGATACGCAGTATTTT.